Described below is a single T cell receptor beta chain sequence and its context. A single count supports this clonotype. Its target antigen remains unknown. No quality values exist for individual bases; no much larger clone is one base distant. This specimen belongs to a study of T-cell reconstitution after alpha-beta-depleted transplantation in children (dated by TCRdb to 2016 to 2018). As for the study more broadly: The study quantitatively tracked T-cell immune reconstitution after TCRalphabeta/CD19-depleted allogeneic hematopoietic cell transplantation in children using TCR repertoire profiling.

The treatment or condition label of this sample denotes: allogeneic hematopoietic cell transplantation with graft depleted of TCRalphabeta T cells and CD19 B cells. TCRalphabeta/CD19-depleted allogeneic hematopoietic cell grafts were given to the transplant recipients, all of whom were children. The library relied on PCR. The sequencer was an Illumina HiSeq 2500. Molecular barcoding was employed in the preparation of TCR libraries, with unique molecular identifiers being used to normalize TCRbeta repertoire quantification. In-frame beta chains were kept once TCRdb had trimmed the public reads at Q25 with fastp and called clones with MiXCR. Merged by CDR3 protein, the rows form single entries marked with the most common genes and DNA. In this sample the table shows 250,000 to 400,000 distinct CDR3 sequences, more than 20% of which occur a single time. The biggest ten clones account for over 9.5% of the sample.

As encoded in the germline V gene, CDR1 is SGHAT while CDR2 is FQNNGV. V is cut by 4 bases and J by 1 base, and the space between the germline ends is 12 bases. The CDR3 starts with the cysteine, ends with the phenylalanine, and has 15 residues. CDR3 DNA only is kept here, 45 bases in frame from base 1. Findings and caveats that apply to the study as a whole: Over the following months the frequencies of hyperexpanded clones went down, and after one year T-cell counts and TCRbeta diversity were mostly credited to newly produced T cells. About two months after transplant, the apparently early recovery of alphabetaT-cell counts reportedly depended on just several hundred clones that had expanded rapidly and came from non-depleted graft cells. In some patients, the high TCRbeta diversity seen at day 60 was put down to recipient T cells and intrathymic progenitors that had survived conditioning.

The material was PBMCs, mostly from graft donor cells, obtained 180 days after TCRalphabeta/CD19-depleted stem cell transplant. The receptor's source is a male patient under 18 who had a stem cell transplant for acute lymphoblastic leukemia, so the T cells may come from the graft donor. The chain uses TRBV11-2 and TRBJ2-3; the D gene is not confidently resolved. The DNA sequence is given as TGTGCCAGCAGCTCAGACGGGCGTCGCACAGATACGCAGTATTTT. This gives the protein CASSSDGRRTDTQYF. The full variable domain, completed from the reference TRBV11-2 and TRBJ2-3 proteins outside the CDR3, reads EAGVAQSPRYKIIEKRQSVAFWCNPISGHATLYWYQQILGQGPKLLIQFQNNGVVDDSQLPKDRFSAERLKGVDSTLKIQPAKLEDSAVYLCASSSDGRRTDTQYFGPGTRLTVL.